This T cell receptor (beta chain) was found in a study of blood T cell repertoires in COVID-19. This clone was seen only once. Germline V gives CDR1 MNHEY, CDR2 SMNVEV (reference sequence). Trimming at V came to 6 bases and at J to 6 bases, leaving 11 bases not matched to a gene. The CDR3 spans 15 residues. As originally analysed: Amplifying reference gene primers gave estimates of nucleated cell counts. Measured with immunoSEQ multiplex PCR; TCRdb has only the in-frame clones, and not every one. The D gene and trimming were derived from the DNA, and the V and J assignments and clone size from that table. The data show some 400,000 clones, approximately 90% seen once.

Sequences were obtained from PBMCs or T cells enriched from blood (not recorded which). The sequence came from a woman between 35 and 50 years old who had been exposed to COVID-19. This sequence joins TRBV27 and TRBJ1-5; 7 bases are a match to TRBD1. CDR3 in DNA: TGTGCCAGCAGCAAGGACGATACAGGGGCTCAGCCCCAGCATTTT. It translates to CASSKDDTGAQPQHF.